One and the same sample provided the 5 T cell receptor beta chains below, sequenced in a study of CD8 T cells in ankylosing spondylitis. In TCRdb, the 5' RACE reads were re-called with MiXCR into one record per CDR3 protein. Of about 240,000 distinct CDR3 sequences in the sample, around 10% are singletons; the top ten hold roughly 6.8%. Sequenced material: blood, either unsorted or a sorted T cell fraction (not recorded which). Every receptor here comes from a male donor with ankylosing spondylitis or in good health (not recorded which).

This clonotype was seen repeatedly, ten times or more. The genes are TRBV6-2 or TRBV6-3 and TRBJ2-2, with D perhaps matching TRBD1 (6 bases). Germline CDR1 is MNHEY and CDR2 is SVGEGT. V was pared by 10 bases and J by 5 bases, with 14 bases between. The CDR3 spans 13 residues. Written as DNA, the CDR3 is TGTGCCAACCGGGCAGGGGTGACCGGGGAGCTGTTTTTT. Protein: CANRAGVTGELFF.

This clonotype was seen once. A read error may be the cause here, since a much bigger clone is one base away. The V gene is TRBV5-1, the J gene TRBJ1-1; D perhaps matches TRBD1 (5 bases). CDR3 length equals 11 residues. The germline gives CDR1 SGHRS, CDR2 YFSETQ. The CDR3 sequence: CASKGTTEALF. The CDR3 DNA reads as TGCGCCAGCAAAGGGACCACTGAAGCTTTGTTT.

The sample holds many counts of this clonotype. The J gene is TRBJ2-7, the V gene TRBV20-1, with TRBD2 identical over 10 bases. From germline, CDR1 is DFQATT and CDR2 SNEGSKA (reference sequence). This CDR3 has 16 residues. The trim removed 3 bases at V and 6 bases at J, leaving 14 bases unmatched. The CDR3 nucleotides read TGCAGTGCTAGGGGGCTAGCGGGAGTGGGGTCTGGCGAGCAGTACTTC. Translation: CSARGLAGVGSGEQYF.

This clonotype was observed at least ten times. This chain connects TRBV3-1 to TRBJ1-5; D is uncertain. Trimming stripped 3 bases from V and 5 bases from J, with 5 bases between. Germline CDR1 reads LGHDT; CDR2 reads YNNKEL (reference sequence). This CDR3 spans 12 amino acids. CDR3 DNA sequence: TGTGCCAGCAGCCAGAGAGATCAGCCCCAGCATTTT. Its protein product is CASSQRDQPQHF. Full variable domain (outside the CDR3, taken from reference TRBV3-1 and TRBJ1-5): DTAVSQTPKYLVTQMGNDKSIKCEQNLGHDTMYWYKQDSKKFLKIMFSYNNKELIINETVPNRFSPKSPDKAHLNLHINSLELGDSAVYFCASSQRDQPQHFGDGTRLSIL.

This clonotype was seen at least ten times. This chain's CDR3 is CSASGGLAYEQYF. DNA for the CDR3: TGCAGTGCTAGTGGTGGGTTGGCCTACGAGCAGTACTTC. The chain employs TRBV20-1 and TRBJ2-7; D gene unclear. V was trimmed by 3 bases and J by 2 bases, leaving 11 bases between them. The germline V gene encodes CDR1 DFQATT and CDR2 SNEGSKA (reference sequence). CDR3 size: 13 residues.